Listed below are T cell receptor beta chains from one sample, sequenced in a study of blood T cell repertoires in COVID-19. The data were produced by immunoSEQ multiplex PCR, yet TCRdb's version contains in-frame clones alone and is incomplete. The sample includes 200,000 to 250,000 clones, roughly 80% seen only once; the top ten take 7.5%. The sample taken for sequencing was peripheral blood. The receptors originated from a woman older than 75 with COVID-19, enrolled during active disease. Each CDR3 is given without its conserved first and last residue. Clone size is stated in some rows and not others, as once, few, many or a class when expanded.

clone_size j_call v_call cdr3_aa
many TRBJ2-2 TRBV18 ASSSAGQGSTGELF
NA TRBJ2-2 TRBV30 AWTPWATGELF
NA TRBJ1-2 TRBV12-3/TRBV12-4 ASSQGRYGYT
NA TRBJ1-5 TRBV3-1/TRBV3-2 ASSQGQVSTKSNSNQPQH
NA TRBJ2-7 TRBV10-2 ASSDRAIEQY
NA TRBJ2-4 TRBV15 ATSSVAGTGGMY
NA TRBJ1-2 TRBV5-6 ASSPRGQGSGYT
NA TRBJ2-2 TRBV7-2 ASSSPGTRTGELF
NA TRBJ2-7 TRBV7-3 ASSSTGMDEQY
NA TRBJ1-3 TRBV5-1 ASSSAGEPGNTIY
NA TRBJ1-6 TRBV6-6 ASRPQGWNSPLH
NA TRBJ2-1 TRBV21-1 ASSKEPTGNEQF
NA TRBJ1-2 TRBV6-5 ASRLNPNYGYT
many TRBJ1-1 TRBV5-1 ASSLTGDLNTEAF
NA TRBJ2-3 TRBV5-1 ASSLRGDTQY
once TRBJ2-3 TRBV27 ASSLGQGTSTDTQY
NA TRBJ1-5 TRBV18 ASSPGQVEYQH
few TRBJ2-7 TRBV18 ASSPPGGGGSYEQY
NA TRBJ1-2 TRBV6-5 ASELQTTGIYGYT
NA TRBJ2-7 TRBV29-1 SVGAGGYEQY
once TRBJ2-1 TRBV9 ASSGQGWGYNEQF
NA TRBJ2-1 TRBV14 ASSQVSGAGNEQF
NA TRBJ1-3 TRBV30 AWSRGGSGNTIY
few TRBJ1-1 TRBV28 ASRGQPNTEAF
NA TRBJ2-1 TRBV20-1 SASFLAGLQF
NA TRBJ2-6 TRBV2 ASSAGSGANVLT
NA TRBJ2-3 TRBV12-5 ASGSGGGADTQY
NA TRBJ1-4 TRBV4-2 ASSQSPGQGNEKLF
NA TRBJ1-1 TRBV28 ASSHQGEAF
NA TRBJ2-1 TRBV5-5 ASNPRAGGYNEQF
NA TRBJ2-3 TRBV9 ASSVDAGGSTDTQY
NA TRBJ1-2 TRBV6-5 ASSREQRAYGYT
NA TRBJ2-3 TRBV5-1 ASSLDRGRTDTQY
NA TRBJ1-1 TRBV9 ASSPRGGNTEAF
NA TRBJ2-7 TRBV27 ASKPLADRAHEQY
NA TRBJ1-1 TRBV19 ASSMEQGAQWLNTEAF
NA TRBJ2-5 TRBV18 ASSPALGQQETQY
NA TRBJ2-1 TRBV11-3 ASSLLAASYNEQF
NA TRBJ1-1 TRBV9 ASSVAQGAGTEAF
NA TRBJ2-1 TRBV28 ASTPPPLAGGRNEQF
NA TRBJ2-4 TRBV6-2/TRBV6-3 ASSYIRELAKNIQY
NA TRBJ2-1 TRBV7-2 ASSLSGITEQF
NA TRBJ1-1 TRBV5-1 ASSLGPGGNTEAF
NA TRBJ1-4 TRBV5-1 ASSLASQTTNEKLF
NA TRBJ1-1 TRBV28 ASSLGTGANTEAF
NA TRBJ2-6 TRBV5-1 ASSWVTGEGSGANVLT
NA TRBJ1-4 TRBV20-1 SGLNEKLF
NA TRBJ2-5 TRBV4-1 ASSQASRTQETQY
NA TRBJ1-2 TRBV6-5 ASRLTGGDGYT
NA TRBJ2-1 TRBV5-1 ASRPYQGGEQF
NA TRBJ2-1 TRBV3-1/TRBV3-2 ASSLGQIVYNEQF
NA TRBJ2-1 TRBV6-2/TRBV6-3 ASSYPPGLSTYNEQF
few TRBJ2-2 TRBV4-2 ASSRPSTGELF